The rows below give T cell receptor beta chains drawn from one sample of a study of cytotoxic CD8 clonotypes in ibrutinib-treated CLL. The protocol was immunoSEQ multiplex PCR, while the TCRdb copy is restricted to in-frame clones and leaves out a portion. Counted here are around 310,000 clones, about 80% occurring once; the ten biggest clones make up 6.5% to 8.5%. Sequenced here: PBMCs, sampled before ibrutinib treatment. The receptors here all came from a human donor with chronic lymphocytic leukemia. Each CDR3 is given with its conserved first and last residue. A D gene is named only where the DNA matches it firmly. Size tells how often a clone was seen (once, few, many) or the class of an expanded clone, and some rows leave it out.

v_call	clone_size	j_call	d_call	cdr3_nt	cdr3_aa
TRBV28	NA	TRBJ1-2	NA	TGTGCCAGCAGTTTATCAGCAGGGGCCCCTAACTATGGCTACACCTTC	CASSLSAGAPNYGYTF
TRBV5-1	once	TRBJ2-5	NA	TGCGCCAGCAGCTTACACTACCAAGAGACCCAGTACTTC	CASSLHYQETQYF
TRBV20-1	NA	TRBJ2-3	NA	TGCAGTGCCAGAGTTGCAGATACGCAGTATTTT	CSARVADTQYF
TRBV19	NA	TRBJ1-4	NA	TGTGCCAGTACCATATCGGCAACTAATGAAAAACTGTTTTTT	CASTISATNEKLFF
TRBV5-6	NA	TRBJ2-7	NA	TGTGCCAGCAGCTTACTAGAACTTGATTTCAACGAGCAGTACTTC	CASSLLELDFNEQYF
TRBV19	few	TRBJ1-1	NA	TGTGCCAGTAGCTATTCCCTGGGTAAAGAAGCTTTCTTT	CASSYSLGKEAFF
TRBV5-8	NA	TRBJ1-1	NA	TGTGCCAGCAGAAACTTGGGGGCCTACACTGAAGCTTTCTTT	CASRNLGAYTEAFF
TRBV7-2	NA	TRBJ1-4	NA	TGTGCCAGCAGCTTAGTTGGGCAGGCTGAAAAACTGTTTTTT	CASSLVGQAEKLFF
TRBV28	NA	TRBJ1-5	TRBD1	TGTGCCAGCAGTCCGACAGGGGGTGACCTTAATAGCAATCAGCCCCAGCATTTT	CASSPTGGDLNSNQPQHF
TRBV29-1	NA	TRBJ2-7	TRBD1	TGCAGCGTTGGTCTGACAGGGGGCTACGAGCAGTACTTC	CSVGLTGGYEQYF
TRBV5-1	NA	TRBJ2-3	TRBD1	TGCGCCAGCAGCTTGTCAGGGACAGGGGCCACAGATACGCAGTATTTT	CASSLSGTGATDTQYF
TRBV25-1	NA	TRBJ2-7	NA	TGTGCCAGCAGTCGCGGAAATTCGGGTGAGCAGTACTTC	CASSRGNSGEQYF
TRBV7-3	NA	TRBJ2-3	NA	TGTGCCAGCAGCACGACATACACAGATACGCAGTATTTT	CASSTTYTDTQYF
TRBV30	NA	TRBJ1-2	NA	TGTGCCTGGAGTGGCCCAGGCCGGGGCTACACCTTC	CAWSGPGRGYTF
TRBV30	NA	TRBJ2-1	TRBD2	TGTGCCTGGAGCACTCCAGGACTAGCGGGAAAAATGGCCTACAATGAGCAGTTCTTC	CAWSTPGLAGKMAYNEQFF
TRBV7-2	NA	TRBJ2-1	NA	TGTGCCAGCAGCTTGCACGGCTGGGGGCAGTTCTTC	CASSLHGWGQFF
TRBV4-3	NA	TRBJ2-2	TRBD2	TGCGCCAGCAGCCCCCGGACTAGCGGGAGCAGAGGCGCCGGGGAGCTGTTTTTT	CASSPRTSGSRGAGELFF
TRBV9	NA	TRBJ2-6	NA	TGTGCCAGCAGCGCGCAGGGAACTGGGGCCAACGTCCTGACTTTC	CASSAQGTGANVLTF
TRBV30	NA	TRBJ2-1	NA	TGTGCCTGGAGTGTATATGCGGCGGTGCTGTTCTTC	CAWSVYAAVLFF
TRBV9	once	TRBJ1-2	NA	TGTGCCAGCAGCCCCCGGGGAGGTCAGGGCTACACCTTC	CASSPRGGQGYTF
TRBV9	NA	TRBJ2-1	TRBD2	TGTGCCAGCAGCTCGGGACTAGCGGGCCGTCATGAGCAGTTCTTC	CASSSGLAGRHEQFF
TRBV7-2	NA	TRBJ2-5	NA	TGTGCCAGCAGCTTAGATATAGGGGCGTGGGAGACCCAGTACTTC	CASSLDIGAWETQYF
TRBV27	NA	TRBJ2-7	TRBD1	TGTGCCAGCAGTTCAAACCCCGGGACAGGGGGCATCGAGCAGTACTTC	CASSSNPGTGGIEQYF
TRBV5-6	NA	TRBJ2-3	TRBD2	TGTGCCAGCAGTCTCGTACTGGGACTAGCGGGAACAGATACGCAGTATTTT	CASSLVLGLAGTDTQYF
TRBV13	NA	TRBJ1-1	TRBD1	TGTGCCAGCCAACTCCGGGGACAGCCGAACACTGAAGCTTTCTTT	CASQLRGQPNTEAFF
TRBV18	NA	TRBJ2-1	TRBD2	TGTGCCACCTCCGAACGGGAGGGGTACAATGAGCAGTTCTTC	CATSEREGYNEQFF
TRBV29-1	NA	TRBJ2-2	TRBD2	TGCAGCGTTGAAAAGAGCGCGGGGGCGAACACCGGGGAGCTGTTTTTT	CSVEKSAGANTGELFF
TRBV4-1	NA	TRBJ2-7	NA	TGCGCCAGCAGCTTTCCGGTTAGCGGCAGAGGAGAGCAGTACTTC	CASSFPVSGRGEQYF
TRBV7-3	NA	TRBJ2-3	NA	TGTGCCAGCAGCAAGACCGGGAGTGGCGATACGCAGTATTTT	CASSKTGSGDTQYF
TRBV30	NA	TRBJ2-5	NA	TGTGCCTGGAGTCATGGGGCAGCAGGGGAGCTGGGAGAGACCCAGTACTTC	CAWSHGAAGELGETQYF
TRBV28	few	TRBJ2-7	TRBD2	TGTGCCAGCAGTCCCCTCACTAGCGGGAGCACCTACGAGCAGTACTTC	CASSPLTSGSTYEQYF
TRBV18	NA	TRBJ2-7	NA	TGTGCCAGCTCACGAGTAACAGCAACCTACGAGCAGTACTTC	CASSRVTATYEQYF
TRBV18	NA	TRBJ2-3	NA	TGTGCCAGCTCACCGGAAATGAGCACAGATACGCAGTATTTT	CASSPEMSTDTQYF
TRBV13	NA	TRBJ1-5	NA	TGTGCCAGCAGCCCCCCCGTCGGGGTTTCCCCTAGGAATCAGCCCCAGCATTTT	CASSPPVGVSPRNQPQHF
TRBV4-1	NA	TRBJ2-1	NA	TGCGCCAGCAGCCAACAAGTTGGGATCTACAATGAGCAGTTCTTC	CASSQQVGIYNEQFF
TRBV28	few	TRBJ2-7	NA	TGTGCCAGCAGTTCCTACAGCTCTTACGAGCAGTACTTC	CASSSYSSYEQYF
TRBV30	NA	TRBJ2-1	NA	TGTGCCTGGAATCTGGCTATCTACAATGAGCAGTTCTTC	CAWNLAIYNEQFF
TRBV28	NA	TRBJ2-1	NA	TGTGCCAGCAGTCCCGGACTGTACAATGAGCAGTTCTTC	CASSPGLYNEQFF
TRBV20-1	NA	TRBJ2-7	NA	TGCAGTGCGAGAGACTCGTACGAGCAGTACTTC	CSARDSYEQYF
TRBV7-9	NA	TRBJ2-7	NA	TGTGCCAGCAGCTTACAGGGAATTAGTTCCTACGAGCAGTACTTC	CASSLQGISSYEQYF
TRBV9	NA	TRBJ2-2	NA	TGTGCCAGTACTAGCTTACGGTCCGGGGAGCTGTTTTTT	CASTSLRSGELFF
TRBV28	NA	TRBJ2-7	NA	TGTGCCAGCAGCGACCGCCAGCCTTCCTACGAGCAGTACTTC	CASSDRQPSYEQYF
TRBV19	NA	TRBJ1-5	TRBD1	TGTGCCAGTAGTACCAGGGGGCCTCAGCCCCAGCATTTT	CASSTRGPQPQHF
TRBV7-9	once	TRBJ2-1	TRBD1	TGTGCCAGCAGCCCCCCAGGACAGGCGCGCAATGAGCAGTTCTTC	CASSPPGQARNEQFF
TRBV19	NA	TRBJ2-5	TRBD2	TGTGCCAGTCACGAGCGGGAGAGAGAGACCCAGTACTTC	CASHERERETQYF